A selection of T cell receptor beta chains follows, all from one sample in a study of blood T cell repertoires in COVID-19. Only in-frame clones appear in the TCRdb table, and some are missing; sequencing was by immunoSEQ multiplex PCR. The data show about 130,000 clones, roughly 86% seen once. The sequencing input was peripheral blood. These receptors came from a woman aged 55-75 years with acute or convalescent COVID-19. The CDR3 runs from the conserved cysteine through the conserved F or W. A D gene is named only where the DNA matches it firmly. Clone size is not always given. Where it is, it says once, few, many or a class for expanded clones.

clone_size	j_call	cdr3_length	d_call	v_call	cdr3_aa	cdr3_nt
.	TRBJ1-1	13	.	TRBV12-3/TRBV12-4	CASSFSRRTEAFF	TGTGCCAGCAGTTTTAGTCGGAGGACTGAAGCTTTCTTT
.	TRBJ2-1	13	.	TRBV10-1	CASSESPDTRQFF	TGCGCCAGCAGTGAGTCTCCCGACACCAGGCAGTTCTTC
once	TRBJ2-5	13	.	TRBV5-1	CASSRGLQETQYF	TGCGCCAGCAGCAGGGGGTTGCAAGAGACCCAGTACTTC
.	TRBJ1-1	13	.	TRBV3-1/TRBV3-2	CASSQLGGTEAFF	TGTGCCAGCAGCCAACTAGGAGGCACTGAAGCTTTCTTT
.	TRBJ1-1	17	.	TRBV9	CASSVESKGDMNTEAFF	TGTGCCAGCAGCGTTGAATCTAAAGGAGATATGAACACTGAAGCTTTCTTT
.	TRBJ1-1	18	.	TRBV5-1	CASSFGQKRGKKNTEAFF	TGCGCCAGCAGCTTCGGACAAAAAAGGGGCAAAAAGAACACTGAAGCTTTCTTT
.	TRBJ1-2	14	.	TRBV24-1	CATSDPYRDHGYTF	TGTGCCACCAGTGATCCCTACAGGGACCATGGCTACACCTTC
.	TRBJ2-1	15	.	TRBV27	CASSLMRNSYNEQFF	TGTGCCAGCAGTTTAATGCGCAACTCCTACAATGAGCAGTTCTTC
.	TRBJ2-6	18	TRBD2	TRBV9	CASSVEASGRPGANVLTF	TGTGCCAGCAGCGTAGAGGCTAGCGGGCGTCCAGGGGCCAACGTCCTGACTTTC
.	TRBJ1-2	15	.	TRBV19	CASSSFDGSNYGYTF	TGTGCCAGTAGTAGTTTCGATGGGAGTAACTATGGCTACACCTTC
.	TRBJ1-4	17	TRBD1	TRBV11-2	CASSSAGQGLMDEKLFF	TGTGCCAGCAGCTCTGCGGGACAGGGGTTGATGGATGAAAAACTGTTTTTT
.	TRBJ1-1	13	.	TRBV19	CASSISGNTEAFF	TGTGCCAGTAGTATCTCAGGGAACACTGAAGCTTTCTTT
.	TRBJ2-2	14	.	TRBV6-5	CASSDGGSTGELFF	TGTGCCAGTTCCGACGGGGGATCCACCGGGGAGCTGTTTTTT
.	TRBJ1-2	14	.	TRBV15	CATSREAGGGGYTF	TGTGCCACCAGCAGAGAAGCGGGGGGTGGCGGCTACACCTTC
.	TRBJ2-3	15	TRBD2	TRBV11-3	CASSLVAGGVDTQYF	TGTGCCAGCAGCTTAGTAGCGGGAGGCGTAGATACGCAGTATTTT
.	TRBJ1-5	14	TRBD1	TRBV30	CAWSGQGLNQPQHF	TGTGCCTGGAGCGGACAGGGACTCAATCAGCCCCAGCATTTT
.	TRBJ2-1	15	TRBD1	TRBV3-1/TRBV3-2	CASSQEGQGTDEQFF	TGTGCCAGCAGCCAAGAGGGACAGGGGACGGATGAGCAGTTCTTC
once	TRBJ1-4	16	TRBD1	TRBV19	CASSIPLTGGNEKLFF	TGTGCCAGTAGTATCCCCCTGACAGGGGGTAATGAAAAACTGTTTTTT
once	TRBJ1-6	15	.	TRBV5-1	CASSSDGGYNSPLHF	TGCGCCAGCAGTTCCGACGGGGGCTATAATTCACCCCTCCACTTT
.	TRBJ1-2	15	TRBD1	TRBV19	CASSGRQGAERGYTF	TGTGCCAGTAGTGGGCGACAGGGGGCTGAGCGTGGCTACACCTTC
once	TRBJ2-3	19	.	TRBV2	CASSDGGASLRYNTDTQYF	TGTGCCAGCAGTGATGGGGGGGCCAGCCTACGATATAACACAGATACGCAGTATTTT
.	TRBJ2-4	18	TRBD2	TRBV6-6	CASSLGTSGRYAKNIQYF	TGTGCCAGCAGTCTAGGGACTAGCGGGAGGTATGCCAAAAACATTCAGTACTTC
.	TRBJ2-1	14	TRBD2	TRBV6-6	CAAVAGLSYNEQFF	TGTGCCGCAGTAGCGGGTCTCTCCTACAATGAGCAGTTCTTC
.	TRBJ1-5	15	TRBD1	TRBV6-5	CASRPTGLGNQPQHF	TGTGCCAGCAGACCGACAGGGTTAGGCAATCAGCCCCAGCATTTT
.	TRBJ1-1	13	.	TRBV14	CASSSLQATEAFF	TGTGCCAGCAGCTCGCTTCAGGCCACTGAAGCTTTCTTT
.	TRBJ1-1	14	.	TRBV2	CASSGGRGYTEAFF	TGTGCCAGCAGCGGAGGACGGGGATACACTGAAGCTTTCTTT
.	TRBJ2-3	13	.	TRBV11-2	CATSIGRTDTQYF	TGTGCCACCTCCATAGGGAGGACAGATACGCAGTATTTT
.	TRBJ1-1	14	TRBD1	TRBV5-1	CASSLRGQDTEAFF	TGCGCCAGCAGCTTAAGGGGGCAGGACACTGAAGCTTTCTTT
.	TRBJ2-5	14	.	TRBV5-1	CASSFTDREETQYF	TGCGCCAGCAGCTTTACCGATCGCGAAGAGACCCAGTACTTC
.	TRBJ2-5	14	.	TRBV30	CAWSLSGRGETQYF	TGTGCCTGGAGCCTTTCTGGAAGGGGTGAGACCCAGTACTTC
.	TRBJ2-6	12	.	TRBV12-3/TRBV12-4	CASNTQANVLTF	TGTGCCAGCAACACCCAGGCCAACGTCCTGACTTTC
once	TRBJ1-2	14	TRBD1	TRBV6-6	CASSPRDSAGGYTF	TGTGCCAGCAGTCCCCGGGACAGCGCGGGTGGCTACACCTTC
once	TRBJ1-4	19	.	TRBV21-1	CASSKEDGRGRTTNEKLFF	TGTGCCAGCAGCAAAGAAGATGGCAGGGGGAGGACAACTAATGAAAAACTGTTTTTT
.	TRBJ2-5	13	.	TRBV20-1	CSASSQRQETQYF	TGCAGTGCTAGTAGCCAGCGCCAAGAGACCCAGTACTTC
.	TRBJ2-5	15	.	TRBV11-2	CASGTGGGRAETQYF	TGTGCCAGCGGGACGGGGGGCGGGAGAGCGGAGACCCAGTACTTC
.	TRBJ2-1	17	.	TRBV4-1	CASSQDPRAGWINEQFF	TGCGCCAGCAGCCAAGATCCACGGGCGGGATGGATCAATGAGCAGTTCTTC
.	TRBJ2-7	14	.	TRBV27	CASSLGLGPYEQYF	TGTGCCAGCAGTTTAGGGCTGGGTCCCTACGAGCAGTACTTC
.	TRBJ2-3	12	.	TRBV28	CASSTGPDTQYF	TGTGCCAGCAGCACAGGGCCAGATACGCAGTATTTT
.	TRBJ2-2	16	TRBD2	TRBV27	CASSFRGRADAGELFF	TGTGCCAGCAGTTTCCGGGGGAGGGCCGACGCCGGGGAGCTGTTTTTT
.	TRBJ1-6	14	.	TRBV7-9	CASSLAGAASPLHF	TGTGCCAGCAGCTTAGCGGGGGCAGCTTCACCCCTCCACTTT
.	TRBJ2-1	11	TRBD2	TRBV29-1	CSIRGSNEQFF	TGCAGCATTCGCGGGAGCAATGAGCAGTTCTTC